The rows below give T cell receptor beta chains drawn from one sample of a study of shared clonotypes between healthy human individuals. Here immunoSEQ multiplex PCR was the method, and the copy in TCRdb shows in-frame clones only, minus some. Of about 1.5 million clones listed, around 98% are singletons. Sequenced: naive CD4+ T cells sorted from blood. Receptor source: a man aged 25-45 years in good health. The CDR3 runs from the conserved cysteine through the conserved F or W. Fields, in order: V gene, J gene, D gene, CDR3 length, CDR3 protein, CDR3 DNA. D genes are given only for firm matches.

TRBV9	TRBJ1-2	NA	14	CASSVSAVEYGYTF	TGTGCCAGCAGCGTATCCGCGGTGGAGTATGGCTACACCTTC
TRBV14	TRBJ2-5	NA	13	CASSQTRTQTQYF	TGTGCCAGCAGCCAGACCCGAACCCAGACCCAGTACTTC
TRBV6-9	TRBJ2-7	NA	14	CASPDSRVSYEQYF	TGTGCCAGCCCAGACAGCCGAGTCTCCTACGAGCAGTACTTC
TRBV7-9	TRBJ1-2	NA	13	CASRPPLAYGYTF	TGTGCCAGCAGACCGCCCTTGGCCTATGGCTACACCTTC
TRBV28	TRBJ1-2	NA	14	CASSLYRDANGYTF	TGTGCCAGCAGTTTGTACAGGGACGCGAATGGCTACACCTTC
TRBV19	TRBJ1-4	TRBD1	16	CASQGRLTGGGEKLFF	TGTGCCAGTCAAGGGAGATTGACAGGGGGTGGTGAAAAACTGTTTTTT
TRBV5-1	TRBJ2-1	TRBD1	15	CASSLEGTGINEQFF	TGCGCCAGCAGCTTGGAGGGGACAGGGATCAATGAGCAGTTCTTC
TRBV9	TRBJ2-2	NA	14	CASSEGHRTGELFF	TGTGCCAGCAGCGAGGGGCATCGCACCGGGGAGCTGTTTTTT
TRBV27	TRBJ2-2	NA	12	CASSGDTGELFF	TGTGCCAGCAGTGGCGACACCGGGGAGCTGTTTTTT
TRBV7-8	TRBJ2-4	NA	15	CASSPTRTDPGIQYF	TGTGCCAGCAGCCCGACCCGGACAGACCCGGGAATTCAGTACTTC
TRBV29-1	TRBJ2-1	NA	15	CSVVSGPRIYNEQFF	TGCAGCGTTGTCTCCGGCCCGCGCATCTACAATGAGCAGTTCTTC
TRBV5-1	TRBJ2-1	TRBD2	17	CASNPGAGVPTYNEQFF	TGCGCCAGCAACCCCGGGGCGGGAGTCCCAACCTACAATGAGCAGTTCTTC